The rows below give T cell receptor beta chains drawn from one sample of a study of regulatory T cells in long-lasting Graves disease. MiXCR, applied by TCRdb to the multiplex PCR reads, yields one record per CDR3 protein. This sample has a few hundred thousand distinct CDR3 sequences; 18% occur once, and the top ten carry about 15%. The same data also went into a second study, on T cells in Graves' hyperthyroidism and ophthalmopathy.

The specimen was peripheral blood mononuclear cells (PBMCs), collected at new diagnosis, from a patient treated with antithyroid drugs. The receptors originated from a woman aged 30 to 39 with Graves disease. Each CDR3 is given with its conserved first and last residue. D genes are given only for firm matches. Clone size is given for some rows only: seen once, a few or many times, or a class if the clone is expanded.

d_call	v_call	clone_size	j_call	cdr3_nt	cdr3_aa
TRBD1	TRBV11-3	few	TRBJ2-1	TGTGCCAGCAGCTTAGCTGGGACAGGGGGCGTTGAGCAGTTCTTC	CASSLAGTGGVEQFF
.	TRBV6-1	many	TRBJ2-1	TGTGCCAGCACCTCTACCGGGGATGAGCAGTTCTTC	CASTSTGDEQFF
TRBD1	TRBV7-3	many	TRBJ2-1	TGTGCCAGCAGCTTGATGACAGGGGTCGAGCAGTTCTTC	CASSLMTGVEQFF
TRBD1	TRBV27	many	TRBJ1-2	TGTGCCAGCAGTTTAATCAGGGGGCTTGGCTACACCTTC	CASSLIRGLGYTF
.	TRBV19	.	TRBJ1-1	TGTGCCAGTAGTATAGTTCGGGGGAACACTGAAGCTTTCTTT	CASSIVRGNTEAFF
TRBD2	TRBV10-3	many	TRBJ2-3	TGTGCCATCAGTGAGTTATGGGCGGGGGGGGCCACAGATACGCAGTATTTT	CAISELWAGGATDTQYF
TRBD2	TRBV20-1	many	TRBJ2-2	TGCAGTGCTAGAGCTCGTGCGGGGGGGACCGGGGAGCTGTTTTTT	CSARARAGGTGELFF
TRBD1	TRBV7-2	many	TRBJ1-5	TGTGCCAGCAGCTATGGACAGGAAAATCAGCCCCAGCATTTT	CASSYGQENQPQHF
TRBD1	TRBV12-3/TRBV12-4	.	TRBJ1-3	TGTGCCAGCAGTTTGGCCGGACAGGTAGACTCTGGAAACACCATATATTTT	CASSLAGQVDSGNTIYF
.	TRBV5-1	.	TRBJ1-1	TGCGCCAGCAGCTTTTTCGGGGGCTACACTGAAGCTTTCTTT	CASSFFGGYTEAFF
.	TRBV14	many	TRBJ2-5	TGTGCCAGCAGCCTCCCCGGGCCCCGGGCGGAGACCCAGTACTTC	CASSLPGPRAETQYF
TRBD1	TRBV7-2	many	TRBJ2-7	TGTGCCAGCAGCGACACAGGGGTCGAGCAGTACTTC	CASSDTGVEQYF
.	TRBV19	few	TRBJ2-3	TGTGCCAGTAGTCCAACCTCTAGCACAGATACGCAGTATTTT	CASSPTSSTDTQYF
TRBD1	TRBV11-2	.	TRBJ2-7	TGTGCCAGCAGCTTCACGACAGGGGGCGAGCAGTACTTC	CASSFTTGGEQYF
TRBD1	TRBV3-1	.	TRBJ1-3	TGTGCCAGCAGCCAAATGGGGACAGCGGGAAACACCATATATTTT	CASSQMGTAGNTIYF
TRBD1	TRBV5-1	.	TRBJ1-2	TGCGCCAGCAGCGTCGGGACAGGGGGCGACTATGGCTACACCTTC	CASSVGTGGDYGYTF
TRBD1	TRBV4-1	many	TRBJ1-5	TGCGCCAGCAGCCATCCTACAGGGGGCGAGGGCAATCAGCCCCAGCATTTT	CASSHPTGGEGNQPQHF
.	TRBV12-3/TRBV12-4	many	TRBJ1-3	TGTGCCAGCAGCACCAGGGGAATCTGGGTAGGAAACACCATATATTTT	CASSTRGIWVGNTIYF
.	TRBV7-8	many	TRBJ2-5	TGTGCCAGCAGATCGCCTTCGGGAAGGGGGTTCCAGGAGACCCAGTACTTC	CASRSPSGRGFQETQYF
TRBD1	TRBV19	.	TRBJ2-7	TGTGCCAGTATGCGGGGACAGGGTTCCTACGAGCAGTACTTC	CASMRGQGSYEQYF
.	TRBV6-5	many	TRBJ2-5	TGTGCCAGCAGTTTTGGACTCTTACAAGAGACCCAGTACTTC	CASSFGLLQETQYF
.	TRBV12-3/TRBV12-4	many	TRBJ1-4	TGTGCCAGCAGCCTCCAGGGCTGGGGGGAAAAACTGTTTTTT	CASSLQGWGEKLFF
.	TRBV3-1	many	TRBJ1-2	TGTGCCAGCAGCCAAGGACTTTCTGGCTACACCTTC	CASSQGLSGYTF
.	TRBV7-2	.	TRBJ2-7	TGTGCCAGCAGCTTAAAGACTCCCGGAGTCCACGAGCAGTACTTC	CASSLKTPGVHEQYF
TRBD2	TRBV10-1	few	TRBJ2-7	TGCGCCAGCAGTGGGGCTAGCGGGGGGGCCACAATCTACGAGCAGTACTTC	CASSGASGGATIYEQYF
.	TRBV20-1	.	TRBJ1-4	TGCAGTGCCCCTAGTCGAGGGGGAACAACTAATGAAAAACTGTTTTTT	CSAPSRGGTTNEKLFF
.	TRBV14	.	TRBJ1-3	TGTGCCAGCAGCCTTTGGGACTCCCCGAGCTCTGGAAACACCATATATTTT	CASSLWDSPSSGNTIYF
.	TRBV18	many	TRBJ1-2	TGTGCCAGCTCACCACTTTTGGACGGTCGTAACTATGGCTACACCTTC	CASSPLLDGRNYGYTF
.	TRBV7-3	few	TRBJ1-3	TGTGCCAGCAGCTTAATGCCAAGCTCTGGAAACACCATATATTTT	CASSLMPSSGNTIYF
TRBD2	TRBV4-2	.	TRBJ2-1	TGTGCCAGCCGCCCCGCGGGGGTAAACAATGAGCAGTTCTTC	CASRPAGVNNEQFF
.	TRBV7-9	many	TRBJ1-2	TGTGCCAGCTCTGAGAGTTTCTATGGCTACACCTTC	CASSESFYGYTF
.	TRBV4-2	many	TRBJ1-2	TGTGCCAGCAGCCGAAACCCTATGTACAGGGCTAACTATGGCTACACCTTC	CASSRNPMYRANYGYTF
.	TRBV5-4	many	TRBJ1-5	TGTGCCAGCAGCTTGGATCTCAGGACTGATCAGCCCCAGCATTTT	CASSLDLRTDQPQHF
TRBD1	TRBV7-9	.	TRBJ1-2	TGTGCCAGCAGCTTACAGGGGGAAGTAGACTATGGCTACACCTTC	CASSLQGEVDYGYTF
.	TRBV6-2/TRBV6-3	many	TRBJ1-1	TGTGCCAGCAGGCTAACTCAGGGGATGAACACTGAAGCTTTCTTT	CASRLTQGMNTEAFF
TRBD2	TRBV19	.	TRBJ2-2	TGTGCCAGTACCCCGAGAGGGGAGGGTGGGGAGCTGTTTTTT	CASTPRGEGGELFF
.	TRBV7-9	.	TRBJ1-1	TGTGCCAGCAGCCTAAGAGGGGCGCGGTCAGGGAACACTGAAGCTTTCTTT	CASSLRGARSGNTEAFF
.	TRBV7-2	.	TRBJ2-7	TGTGCCAGCAGCCCCCCCTCCCACGAGCAGTACTTC	CASSPPSHEQYF
.	TRBV7-9	many	TRBJ1-2	TGTGCCAGCACCCAGTCCCCATTGTATAACTATGGCTACACCTTC	CASTQSPLYNYGYTF
TRBD1	TRBV5-5	.	TRBJ1-2	TGTGCCAGCAGCTTGTATCGGACAGGATATGGCTACACCTTC	CASSLYRTGYGYTF
TRBD2	TRBV5-1	.	TRBJ2-2	TGCGCCAGCAGCTTGGCCCCGGGGGGGCTGGACACCGGGGAGCTGTTTTTT	CASSLAPGGLDTGELFF
TRBD2	TRBV2	many	TRBJ2-5	TGTGCCAGCAGTGAACTAGCGGGACCTTACCAAGAGACCCAGTACTTC	CASSELAGPYQETQYF
TRBD1	TRBV20-1	many	TRBJ1-2	TGCAGTGCAATGACAGGGGGCGGCTATGGCTACACCTTC	CSAMTGGGYGYTF
.	TRBV27	many	TRBJ2-5	TGTGCCAGCAGTAGATCGAAACCCCAAGAGACCCAGTACTTC	CASSRSKPQETQYF
.	TRBV7-2	many	TRBJ1-5	TGTGCCAGCGGGAGTCAGCCCCAGCATTTT	CASGSQPQHF
.	TRBV2	.	TRBJ2-5	TGTGCCAGCAGTGACATGGAGACCCAGTACTTC	CASSDMETQYF
.	TRBV5-1	many	TRBJ2-1	TGCGCCAGCAGCTTGTTGGGGGGGCAGTCCTACAATGAGCAGTTCTTC	CASSLLGGQSYNEQFF
.	TRBV4-1	many	TRBJ2-7	TGCGCCAGCAGCCGGGACAGCAATAGCGGCTACGAGCAGTACTTC	CASSRDSNSGYEQYF
TRBD1	TRBV7-6	many	TRBJ2-7	TGTGCCAGCAGCTTAGCCCCCGGGACAGGAGCTGGCGAGCAGTACTTC	CASSLAPGTGAGEQYF